The 29 T cell receptor beta chains reported below all come from one sample, sequenced in a study of PD-1 blockade in classical Hodgkin lymphoma. The time point here: cycle 4 day 1 (C4D1), after five to seven weeks of nivolumab. Relapse was seen in all patients after autologous stem cell transplantation, and brentuximab vedotin exposure was variable. Sequencing used immunoSEQ multiplex PCR; TCRdb keeps in-frame clones, though not all of them. This table holds about 47,000 clones, about 80% found once. The specimen was peripheral blood mononuclear cells (PBMCs), collected before the fourth cycle of nivolumab. The receptors stem from a human donor with classical Hodgkin lymphoma.

This sequence joins TRBV19 and TRBJ1-5; D call uncertain. Germline V CDR1 and CDR2: LNHDA, SQIVND (reference sequence). This CDR3 is built from 16 residues. The V end was cut by 0 bases, the J end by 2 bases, with 11 bases between. The CDR3 DNA follows: TGTGCCAGTAGTATAGACATGGGCTACGGCAATCAGCCCCAGCATTTT. Protein sequence: CASSIDMGYGNQPQHF.

This clone was picked up a small number of times. The V call is TRBV30, the J call TRBJ2-2; possibly TRBD2 for D (6 bases). This CDR3 has 15 residues. V lost 4 bases to trimming and J lost 5 bases, with 17 bases between them. Germline CDR1 is GTSNPN and CDR2 is SVGIG (reference sequence). DNA of the CDR3: TGTGCCTGGACTACTGGACTACCGCTTACCGGGGAGCTGTTTTTT. Its protein product is CAWTTGLPLTGELFF.

This clone has ten or more counts. The chain recombines TRBV19 with TRBJ2-5, with D tentatively TRBD2 (7 bases). Per the germline V gene, CDR1 is LNHDA and CDR2 is SQIVND (reference sequence). The CDR3 length is 12 residues. Deletions cut 7 bases from V and 5 bases from J, with 11 bases between. The CDR3 DNA follows: TGTGCCAGTATGGGGGGGCGGGAGACCCAGTACTTC. Residues: CASMGGRETQYF.

J is TRBJ2-1 and V is TRBV2; D might be TRBD2 (6 bases). Trimming shortened V by 3 bases and J by 6 bases, and 12 bases separated the two germline ends. This CDR3 contains 14 residues. Germline values: CDR1 SNHLY, CDR2 FYNNEI. CDR3 bases: TGTGCCAGCAGTGACCGGGAGTTTGGCAATGAGCAGTTCTTC. Amino acids: CASSDREFGNEQFF.

The chain carries TRBV7-8 and TRBJ1-1; D is ambiguous. Germline V CDR1 and CDR2: SGHVS, FQNEAQ. The germline V and J ends were trimmed by 0 bases and 1 base, with 6 bases remaining between them. This CDR3 is built from 14 residues. Here the CDR3 DNA reads TGTGCCAGCAGCTTAGCGCCAGGGAACACTGAAGCTTTCTTT. Residues: CASSLAPGNTEAFF.

V is TRBV7-9 and J is TRBJ1-2; D is unclear. Germline CDR1 SEHNR, CDR2 FQNEAQ (reference sequence). The length of the CDR3 is 14 residues. Trimming cost V 2 bases and J 8 bases, with 15 bases left between them. The chain's CDR3 is CASSLTGSVVGYTF. CDR3 nucleotides: TGTGCCAGCAGCTTAACCGGGTCAGTTGTGGGCTACACCTTC.

The count of this clone is one. The chain combines TRBV12-5 with TRBJ2-7; TRBD1 aligns across 9 bases. Germline CDR1 and CDR2: LGHNT and FRNRAP. CDR3 length equals 15 residues. The J segment lost 6 bases and the V segment lost 5 bases, leaving 11 bases of the junction unmatched. CDR3: CASGQSGTGNREQYF. The CDR3 DNA sequence: TGTGCTAGTGGTCAGTCCGGGACAGGGAATCGCGAGCAGTACTTC.

The chain recombines TRBV27 with TRBJ1-2; D remains ambiguous. From germline, CDR1 is MNHEY and CDR2 SMNVEV (reference sequence). V gave up 0 bases and J gave up 5 bases, with 13 bases separating them. This CDR3 has 15 residues. Here the CDR3 DNA reads TGTGCCAGCAGTTTATCATCCCAATTTTTATATGGCTACACCTTC. The encoded protein is CASSLSSQFLYGYTF.

The chain combines TRBV9 with TRBJ2-3, with 10 nucleotides matching TRBD2. V trimming: 4 bases; J trimming: 4 bases; junction bases outside the gene matches: 6. The CDR3 is 15 residues long. Germline V gene sequence: CDR1 SGDLS, CDR2 YYNGEE. The CDR3 nucleotides are TGTGCCAGCAGCTATAGCGGGGGGAGTTCAGATACGCAGTATTTT. Protein: CASSYSGGSSDTQYF.

The CDR3 coding sequence is TGTGCCAGCAGCGAGGACACGATACTCTACGAGCAGTACTTC. This gives the protein CASSEDTILYEQYF. The genes are TRBV6-1 and TRBJ2-7; D is perhaps TRBD1 (5 bases). V lost 6 bases and J 3 bases, leaving 15 bases between the germline ends. This CDR3 comprises 14 residues. The germline V gene encodes CDR1 MNHNS and CDR2 SASEGT.

This chain uses TRBV6-1 with TRBJ2-5; 12 bases fit TRBD2. J lost 4 bases, V lost 4 bases, and 4 bases had no gene match. Germline CDR1 reads MNHNS; CDR2 reads SASEGT. The CDR3 is 15 residues long. Here the CDR3 reads CASSALAGGGETQYF. DNA of the CDR3: TGTGCCAGCAGTGCACTAGCGGGGGGCGGAGAGACCCAGTACTTC.

This chain joins TRBV12-5 and TRBJ2-7; unclear D gene. CDR1 and CDR2 (germline): LGHNT, FRNRAP. The CDR3 runs 13 residues. Deletions cut 5 bases from V and 1 base from J, with 9 bases between. CDR3 amino acids: CASGHWDSYEQYF. CDR3 DNA sequence: TGTGCTAGTGGTCATTGGGATTCCTACGAGCAGTACTTC.

V usage is TRBV7-3 and J usage is TRBJ1-2; D ambiguous. Trimming shortened V by 2 bases and J by 3 bases, and 10 bases separated the two germline ends. Germline CDR1 SGHTA, CDR2 FQGTGA. The CDR3 has 14 amino acids. CDR3 nucleotide sequence: TGTGCCAGCAGCTTAGTCCGGTCTGACTATGGCTACACCTTC. Encoded protein: CASSLVRSDYGYTF.

A few counts support this clone. V is TRBV20-1 and J is TRBJ2-3, with no clear D. CDR1 DFQATT and CDR2 SNEGSKA come from the germline V gene (reference sequence). Trimming removed 5 bases at V and 5 bases at J, with 8 bases between. CDR3 size: 11 residues. This CDR3 is CSAFRIDTQYF. Here the CDR3 DNA reads TGCAGTGCTTTTCGCATAGATACGCAGTATTTT.

The chain links TRBV5-1 to TRBJ2-2, with 10 positions matching TRBD2. This CDR3 region has 15 residues. Germline lookup yields CDR1 SGHRS and CDR2 YFSETQ. V was pared by 4 bases and J by 5 bases, with 5 bases of the junction left unmatched. The CDR3 is CASSVAGGTTGELFF. As DNA, the CDR3 is TGCGCCAGCAGCGTAGCGGGGGGCACTACCGGGGAGCTGTTTTTT. Using reference TRBV5-1 and TRBJ2-2 for the parts outside the CDR3, the full variable domain is KAGVTQTPRYLIKTRGQQVTLSCSPISGHRSVSWYQQTPGQGLQFLFEYFSETQRNKGNFPGRFSGRQFSNSRSEMNVSTLELGDSALYLCASSVAGGTTGELFFGEGSRLTVL.

The CDR3 bases are TGTGCTAGTGGTTATTCAGGGTCCTACGAGCAGTACTTC. Protein: CASGYSGSYEQYF. V gene TRBV12-5 combines with J gene TRBJ2-7; perhaps TRBD1 as D (5 bases). CDR1 LGHNT and CDR2 FRNRAP come from the germline V gene. The V end lost 4 bases, the J end lost 1 base, and 8 bases lay between the germline ends. The CDR3 spans 13 residues. Full variable domain (rest looked up from reference TRBV12-5 and TRBJ2-7): DARVTQTPRHKVTEMGQEVTMRCQPILGHNTVFWYRQTMMQGLELLAYFRNRAPLDDSGMPKDRFSAEMPDATLATLKIQPSEPRDSAVYFCASGYSGSYEQYFGPGTRLTVT.

This chain connects TRBV9 to TRBJ2-7; TRBD2 might be the D (6 bases). V was clipped by 4 bases and J by 3 bases, with 20 bases between them. Germline-derived CDR1 and CDR2 are SGDLS and YYNGEE. The CDR3 sequence is 16 residues long. CDR3 nucleotide sequence: TGTGCCAGCAGCCCCTCCGGAATAGCGGTAAACTACGAGCAGTACTTC. It is translated as CASSPSGIAVNYEQYF.

For this clone: The junction does not match germline at one end; this may be a read error. The genes are TRBV7-7 and TRBJ2-5; weak D call: TRBD1 (7 bases). Germline loops: CDR1 SSHAT, CDR2 FNYEAQ (reference sequence). The CDR3 consists of 14 residues. CDR3 region: CASSRRGVQETQYF. Here the CDR3 DNA reads TGTGCTAGCAGCCGCAGGGGGGTCCAAGAGACCCAGTACTTC.

The chain recombines TRBV29-1 with TRBJ2-1; 9 bases are shared with TRBD2. Germline V gene sequence: CDR1 SQVTM, CDR2 ANQGSEA. This CDR3 has 15 residues. Trimming removed 6 bases from V and 7 bases from J; junction bases left unmatched: 13. The CDR3 spells CSVDLFAGGQNEQFF. CDR3 DNA: TGCAGCGTGGACCTTTTTGCGGGGGGGCAGAATGAGCAGTTCTTC.

The chain has TRBV30 and TRBJ1-2; tentative D call: TRBD1 (6 bases). The V gene's germline CDR1 is GTSNPN and CDR2 SVGIG (reference sequence). The V end lost 3 bases, the J end lost 2 bases, and 19 bases lay between the germline ends. CDR3 length equals 16 residues. CDR3 nucleotides: TGTGCCTGGAGGTATTTTAAATTTGGGACAAACTATGGCTACACCTTC. Its translation: CAWRYFKFGTNYGYTF.

The V gene is TRBV27, the J gene TRBJ1-1; 9 nucleotides line up with TRBD1. The V gene end was trimmed by 5 bases and the J gene end by 2 bases; junction bases not matched to a gene: 9. The CDR3 runs to 16 residues. The germline gives CDR1 MNHEY, CDR2 SMNVEV (reference sequence). CDR3 DNA sequence: TGTGCCAGCAGTACTCGGACAGGGGTGAAAAACACTGAAGCTTTCTTT. Translated, it gives CASSTRTGVKNTEAFF.

This clone was seen many times. CDR3 protein: CAWSVTQYGYTF. In nucleotides, the CDR3 is TGTGCCTGGAGTGTGACCCAATATGGCTACACCTTC. V and J are TRBV30 and TRBJ1-2; D remains unclear. Germline CDR1 and CDR2: GTSNPN and SVGIG (reference sequence). V was cut by 0 bases and J by 5 bases, with 7 bases left in between. The CDR3 loop spans 12 amino acids.

This chain joins TRBV6-5 and TRBJ1-2, with TRBD1 matching 8 bases. CDR1 and CDR2 from the germline V gene are MNHEY and SVGAGI. V lost 5 bases, J lost 2 bases, and 7 bases stayed unmatched. The CDR3 is 15 amino acids. CDR3 loop: CASSLRRTGNYGYTF. CDR3 coding DNA: TGTGCCAGCAGTCTCCGGAGGACAGGGAACTATGGCTACACCTTC.

This clone was counted a single time. The chain uses TRBV7-8 and TRBJ2-7; the D call may be TRBD1 or TRBD2 (5 bases each). Germline assignment: CDR1 SGHVS and CDR2 FQNEAQ. Trimming left V 8 bases short and J 4 bases short, with 15 bases between. The CDR3 is 13 residues long. CDR3 protein: CASGRDLLYEQYF. In DNA, the CDR3 is TGTGCCAGCGGCCGGGACCTCTTATACGAGCAGTACTTC.

This chain uses TRBV28 with TRBJ1-2; D gene uncertain. V was trimmed by 3 bases and J by 8 bases, leaving 10 bases between them. This CDR3 contains 12 residues. Germline lookup yields CDR1 MDHEN and CDR2 SYDVKM. CDR3 in amino acids: CASSLSVLGYTF. DNA of the CDR3: TGTGCCAGCAGTTTGAGCGTACTGGGCTACACCTTC.

This clone came up once. V is TRBV19 and J is TRBJ2-1, with 9 bases identical to TRBD1. Per the germline V gene, CDR1 is LNHDA and CDR2 is SQIVND (reference sequence). The CDR3 is 15 residues long. With 6 bases clipped from V and 1 base from J, the junction kept 4 bases outside the gene matches. The chain's CDR3 is CASRDRGKSYNEQFF. The DNA for the CDR3 is TGTGCCAGTAGGGACAGGGGAAAATCCTACAATGAGCAGTTCTTC.

This chain uses TRBV12-2 with TRBJ1-1; the table's TRBD1 call for D was not verified on the DNA. TRBV12-2 is marked as a pseudogene. The CDR3 sequence is 16 residues long. CDR3 in amino acids: CASRLVGTGGNTEAFF. In DNA form, the CDR3 reads TGTGCAAGTCGCTTAGTGGGGACAGGGGGGAACACTGAAGCTTTCTTT.

The V gene is TRBV30, the J gene TRBJ2-2; D ambiguous. The V and J ends lost 8 bases and 7 bases respectively, with 20 bases between them. The CDR3 is made up of 14 amino acids. From germline, CDR1 is GTSNPN and CDR2 SVGIG (reference sequence). The CDR3 here is CAGTRVTRVGELFF. The CDR3 region has the DNA TGTGCCGGAACCCGAGTTACTCGAGTCGGGGAGCTGTTTTTT.

A few counts support this clone. The chain is built from TRBV5-4 and TRBJ2-3; either TRBD1 or TRBD2 may supply D (5 bases each). Trimming cost V 4 bases and J 4 bases, with 19 bases left between them. CDR3 length: 16 residues. Germline CDR1 is SGHNT and CDR2 is YYREEE (reference sequence). The CDR3 loop is CASSGGRRNAADTQYF. The DNA of the CDR3 is TGTGCCAGCAGCGGGGGACGGCGGAACGCAGCAGATACGCAGTATTTT.